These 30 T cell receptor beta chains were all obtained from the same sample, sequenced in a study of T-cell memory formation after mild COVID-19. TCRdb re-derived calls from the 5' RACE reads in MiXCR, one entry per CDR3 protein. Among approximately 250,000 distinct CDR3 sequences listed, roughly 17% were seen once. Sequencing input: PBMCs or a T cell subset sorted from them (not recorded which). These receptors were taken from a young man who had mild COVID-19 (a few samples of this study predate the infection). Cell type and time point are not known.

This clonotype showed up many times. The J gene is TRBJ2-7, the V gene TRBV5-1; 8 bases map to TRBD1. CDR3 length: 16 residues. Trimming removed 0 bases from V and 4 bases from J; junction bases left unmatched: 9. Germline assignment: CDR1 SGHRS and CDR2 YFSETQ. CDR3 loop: CASSLDGGTGPYEQYF. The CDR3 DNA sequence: TGCGCCAGCAGCTTGGATGGTGGGACAGGACCTTACGAGCAGTACTTC.

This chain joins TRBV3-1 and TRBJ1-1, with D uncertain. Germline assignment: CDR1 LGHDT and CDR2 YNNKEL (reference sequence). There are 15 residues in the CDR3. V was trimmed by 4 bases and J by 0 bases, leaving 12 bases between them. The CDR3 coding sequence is TGTGCCAGCAGCCCGCGGGCGGCTATGAACACTGAAGCTTTCTTT. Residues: CASSPRAAMNTEAFF.

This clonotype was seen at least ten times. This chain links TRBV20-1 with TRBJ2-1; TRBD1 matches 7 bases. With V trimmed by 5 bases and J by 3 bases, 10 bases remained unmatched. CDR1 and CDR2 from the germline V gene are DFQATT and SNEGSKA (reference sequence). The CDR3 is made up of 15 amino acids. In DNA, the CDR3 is TGCAGTGCTCCGAAAGATTGGACAGGCTACAATGAGCAGTTCTTC. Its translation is CSAPKDWTGYNEQFF.

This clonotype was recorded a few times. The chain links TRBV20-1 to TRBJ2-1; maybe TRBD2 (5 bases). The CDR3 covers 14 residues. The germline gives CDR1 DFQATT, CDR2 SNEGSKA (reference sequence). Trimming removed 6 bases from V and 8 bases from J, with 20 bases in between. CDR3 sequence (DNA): TGCAGTGCGGGCCTGTCGGCAGAGGGCGATGAGCAGTTCTTC. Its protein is CSAGLSAEGDEQFF.

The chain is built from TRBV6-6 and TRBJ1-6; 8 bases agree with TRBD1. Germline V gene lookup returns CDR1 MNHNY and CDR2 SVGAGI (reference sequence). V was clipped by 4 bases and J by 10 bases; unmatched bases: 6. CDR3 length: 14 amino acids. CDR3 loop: CASSSRGPGSPLHF. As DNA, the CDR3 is TGTGCCAGCAGTTCCAGGGGGCCAGGGTCACCCCTCCACTTT.

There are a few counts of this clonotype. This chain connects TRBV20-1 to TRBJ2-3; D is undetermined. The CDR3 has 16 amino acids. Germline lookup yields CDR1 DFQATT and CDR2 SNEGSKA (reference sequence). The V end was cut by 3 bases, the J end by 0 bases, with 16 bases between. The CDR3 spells CSASRPAAESTDTQYF. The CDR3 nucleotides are TGCAGTGCTAGCCGCCCTGCGGCAGAGAGCACAGATACGCAGTATTTT.

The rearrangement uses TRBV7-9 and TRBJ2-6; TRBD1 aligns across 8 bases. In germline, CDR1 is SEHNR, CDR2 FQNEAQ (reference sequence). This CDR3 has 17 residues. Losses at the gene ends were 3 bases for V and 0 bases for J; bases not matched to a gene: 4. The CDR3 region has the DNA TGTGCCAGCAGCTTCTGGACAGGGCCCTCTGGGGCCAACGTCCTGACTTTC. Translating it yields CASSFWTGPSGANVLTF.

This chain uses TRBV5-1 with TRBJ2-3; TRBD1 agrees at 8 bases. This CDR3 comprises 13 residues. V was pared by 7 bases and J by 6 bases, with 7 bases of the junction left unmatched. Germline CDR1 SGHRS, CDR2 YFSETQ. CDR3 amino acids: CASSGQGGDTQYF. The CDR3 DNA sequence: TGCGCCAGCTCCGGACAGGGCGGCGATACGCAGTATTTT.

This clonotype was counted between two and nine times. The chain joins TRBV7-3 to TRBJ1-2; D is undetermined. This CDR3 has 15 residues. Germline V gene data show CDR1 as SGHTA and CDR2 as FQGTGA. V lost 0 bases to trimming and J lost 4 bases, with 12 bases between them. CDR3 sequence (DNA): TGTGCCAGCAGCTTAACGCACACCCCGTCCTATGGCTACACCTTC. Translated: CASSLTHTPSYGYTF. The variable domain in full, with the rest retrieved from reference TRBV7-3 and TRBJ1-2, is GAGVSQTPSNKVTEKGKYVELRCDPISGHTALYWYRQSLGQGPEFLIYFQGTGAADDSGLPNDRFFAVRPEGSVSTLKIQRTERGDSAVYLCASSLTHTPSYGYTFGSGTRLTVV.

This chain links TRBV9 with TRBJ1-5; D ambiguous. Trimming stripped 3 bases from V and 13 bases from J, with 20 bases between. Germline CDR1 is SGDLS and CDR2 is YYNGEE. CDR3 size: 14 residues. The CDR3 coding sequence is TGTGCCAGCAGCGCCGGACTCGGACGTAGCAGGCAGCATTTT. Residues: CASSAGLGRSRQHF. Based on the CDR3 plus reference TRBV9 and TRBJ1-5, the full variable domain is DSGVTQTPKHLITATGQRVTLRCSPRSGDLSVYWYQQSLDQGLQFLIQYYNGEERAKGNILERFSAQQFPDLHSELNLSSLELGDSALYFCASSAGLGRSRQHFGDGTRLSIL.

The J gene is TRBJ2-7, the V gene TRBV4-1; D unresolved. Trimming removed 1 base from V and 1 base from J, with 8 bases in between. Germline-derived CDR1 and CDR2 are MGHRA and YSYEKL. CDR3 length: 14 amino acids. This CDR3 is CASSQVGFSYEQYF. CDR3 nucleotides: TGCGCCAGCAGCCAAGTCGGCTTTTCCTACGAGCAGTACTTC.

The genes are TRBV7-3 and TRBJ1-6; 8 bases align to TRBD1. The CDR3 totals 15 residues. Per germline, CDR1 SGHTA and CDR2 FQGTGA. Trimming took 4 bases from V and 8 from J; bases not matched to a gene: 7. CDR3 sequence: CASSSGQGKHSPLHF. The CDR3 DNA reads TGTGCCAGCAGCTCCGGACAGGGAAAGCATTCACCCCTCCACTTT.

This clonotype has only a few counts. The CDR3 loop reads CASSLVPAGGRETQYF. In DNA, the CDR3 is TGTGCCAGCAGCTTAGTTCCAGCGGGGGGGCGTGAGACCCAGTACTTC. The chain recombines TRBV7-8 with TRBJ2-5; 10 nucleotides match TRBD2. From germline, CDR1 is SGHVS and CDR2 FQNEAQ. The V and J ends lost 1 base and 5 bases, in that order; junction bases with no gene match: 7. The CDR3 spans 16 residues.

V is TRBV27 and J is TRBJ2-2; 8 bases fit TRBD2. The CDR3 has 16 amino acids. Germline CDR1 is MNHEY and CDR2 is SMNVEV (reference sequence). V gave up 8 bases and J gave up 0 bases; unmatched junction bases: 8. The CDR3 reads CASRPGTSPNTGELFF. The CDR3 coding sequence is TGTGCCAGCCGCCCGGGGACTAGTCCGAACACCGGGGAGCTGTTTTTT.

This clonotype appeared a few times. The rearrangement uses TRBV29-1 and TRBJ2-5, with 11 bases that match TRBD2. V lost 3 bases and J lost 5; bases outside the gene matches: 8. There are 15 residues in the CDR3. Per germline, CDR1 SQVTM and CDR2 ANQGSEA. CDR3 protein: CSVDGTSGSAETQYF. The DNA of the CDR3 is TGCAGCGTTGATGGGACTAGCGGCTCCGCGGAGACCCAGTACTTC.

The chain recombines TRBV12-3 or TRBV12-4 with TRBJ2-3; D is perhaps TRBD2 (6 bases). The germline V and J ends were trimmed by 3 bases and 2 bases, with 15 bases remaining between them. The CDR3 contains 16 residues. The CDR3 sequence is CASSFSAGTYTDTQYF. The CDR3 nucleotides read TGTGCCAGCAGTTTCTCGGCGGGAACTTACACAGATACGCAGTATTTT.

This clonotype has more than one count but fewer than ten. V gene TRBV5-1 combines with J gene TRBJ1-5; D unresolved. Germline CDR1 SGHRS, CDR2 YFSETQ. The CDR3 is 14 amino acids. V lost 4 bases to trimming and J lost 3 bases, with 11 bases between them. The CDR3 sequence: CASSPDMINQPQHF. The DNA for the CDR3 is TGCGCCAGCAGCCCTGACATGATCAATCAGCCCCAGCATTTT.

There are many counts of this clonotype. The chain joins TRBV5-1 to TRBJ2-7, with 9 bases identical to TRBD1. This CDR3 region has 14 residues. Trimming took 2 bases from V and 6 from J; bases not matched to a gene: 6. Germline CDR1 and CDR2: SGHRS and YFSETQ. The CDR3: CASSFLTGGSEQYF. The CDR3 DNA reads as TGCGCCAGCAGCTTTCTTACAGGGGGCTCCGAGCAGTACTTC.

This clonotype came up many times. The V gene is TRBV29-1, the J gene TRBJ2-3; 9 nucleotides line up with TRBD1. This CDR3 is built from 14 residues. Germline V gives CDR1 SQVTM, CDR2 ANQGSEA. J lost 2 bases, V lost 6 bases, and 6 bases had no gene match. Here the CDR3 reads CSVSQGANTDTQYF. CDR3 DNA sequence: TGCAGCGTATCACAGGGGGCGAACACAGATACGCAGTATTTT.

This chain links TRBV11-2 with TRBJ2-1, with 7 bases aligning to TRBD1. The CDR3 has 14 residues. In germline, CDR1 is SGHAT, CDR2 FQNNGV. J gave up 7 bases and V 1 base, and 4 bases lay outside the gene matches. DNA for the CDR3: TGTGCCAGCAGCTTAGTAACAGGGGAAAATGAGCAGTTCTTC. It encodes CASSLVTGENEQFF.

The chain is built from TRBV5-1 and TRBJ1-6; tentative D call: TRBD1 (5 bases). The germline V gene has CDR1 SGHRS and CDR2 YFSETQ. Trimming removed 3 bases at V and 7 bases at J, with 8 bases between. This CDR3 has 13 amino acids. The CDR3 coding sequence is TGCGCCAGCAGCTCCTCAGGGAATTCACCCCTCCACTTT. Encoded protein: CASSSSGNSPLHF. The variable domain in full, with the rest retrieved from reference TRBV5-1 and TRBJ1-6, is KAGVTQTPRYLIKTRGQQVTLSCSPISGHRSVSWYQQTPGQGLQFLFEYFSETQRNKGNFPGRFSGRQFSNSRSEMNVSTLELGDSALYLCASSSSGNSPLHFGNGTRLTVT.

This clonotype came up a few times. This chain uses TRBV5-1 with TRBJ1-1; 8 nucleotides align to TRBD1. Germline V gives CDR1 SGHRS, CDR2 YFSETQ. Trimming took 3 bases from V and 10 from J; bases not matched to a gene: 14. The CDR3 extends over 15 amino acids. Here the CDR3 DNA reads TGCGCCAGCAGCTCGAGGACAGGGCGAGGAGAACGAGCTTTCTTT. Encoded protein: CASSSRTGRGERAFF.

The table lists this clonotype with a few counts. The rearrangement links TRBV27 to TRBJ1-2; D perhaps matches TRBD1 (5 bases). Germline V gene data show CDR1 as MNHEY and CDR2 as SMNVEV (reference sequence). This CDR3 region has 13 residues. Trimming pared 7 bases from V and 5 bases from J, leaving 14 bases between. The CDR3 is CASTWRTLYGYTF. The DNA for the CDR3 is TGTGCCAGCACATGGAGGACACTTTATGGCTACACCTTC.

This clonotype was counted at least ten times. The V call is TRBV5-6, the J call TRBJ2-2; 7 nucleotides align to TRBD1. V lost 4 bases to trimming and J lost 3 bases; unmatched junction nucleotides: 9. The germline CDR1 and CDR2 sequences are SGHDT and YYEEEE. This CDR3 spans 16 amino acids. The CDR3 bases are TGTGCCAGCAGCCGGCCCCGACAGGGCGACACCGGGGAGCTGTTTTTT. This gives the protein CASSRPRQGDTGELFF.

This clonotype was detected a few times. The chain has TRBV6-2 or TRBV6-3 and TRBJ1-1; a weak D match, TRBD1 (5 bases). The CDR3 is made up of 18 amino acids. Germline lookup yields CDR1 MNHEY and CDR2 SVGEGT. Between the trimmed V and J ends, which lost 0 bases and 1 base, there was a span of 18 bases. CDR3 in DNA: TGTGCCAGCAGTTACTCGAGATTTGGGACTTCGGGGAACACTGAAGCTTTCTTT. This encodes CASSYSRFGTSGNTEAFF.

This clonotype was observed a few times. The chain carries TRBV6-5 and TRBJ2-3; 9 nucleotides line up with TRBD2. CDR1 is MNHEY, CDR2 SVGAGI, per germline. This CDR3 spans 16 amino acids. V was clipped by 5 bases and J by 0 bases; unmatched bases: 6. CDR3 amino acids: CASSHSGGSSTDTQYF. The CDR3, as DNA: TGTGCCAGCAGTCATAGCGGGGGTTCTAGCACAGATACGCAGTATTTT.

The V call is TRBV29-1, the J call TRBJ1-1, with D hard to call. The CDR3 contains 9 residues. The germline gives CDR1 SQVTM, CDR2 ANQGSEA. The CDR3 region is CNQNTEAFF. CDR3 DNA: TGCAACCAGAACACTGAAGCTTTCTTT.

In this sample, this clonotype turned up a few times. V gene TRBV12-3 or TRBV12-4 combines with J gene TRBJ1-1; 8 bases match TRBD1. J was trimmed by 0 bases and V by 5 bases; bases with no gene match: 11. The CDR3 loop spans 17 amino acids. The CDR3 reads CASSTPGQATLNTEAFF. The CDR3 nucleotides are TGTGCCAGCAGTACTCCGGGACAGGCCACCTTGAACACTGAAGCTTTCTTT.

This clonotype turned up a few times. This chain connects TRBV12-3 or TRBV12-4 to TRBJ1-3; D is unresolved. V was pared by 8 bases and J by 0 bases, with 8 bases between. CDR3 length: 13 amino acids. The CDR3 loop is CASWWSSGNTIYF. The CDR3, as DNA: TGTGCCAGCTGGTGGAGCTCTGGAAACACCATATATTTT.

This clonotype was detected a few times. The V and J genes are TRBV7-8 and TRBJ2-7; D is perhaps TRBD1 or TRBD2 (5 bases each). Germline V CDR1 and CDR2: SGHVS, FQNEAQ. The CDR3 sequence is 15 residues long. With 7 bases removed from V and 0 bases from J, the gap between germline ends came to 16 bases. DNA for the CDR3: TGTGCCAGCACCCAACGGCAGGGAGCCTCCTACGAGCAGTACTTC. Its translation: CASTQRQGASYEQYF.